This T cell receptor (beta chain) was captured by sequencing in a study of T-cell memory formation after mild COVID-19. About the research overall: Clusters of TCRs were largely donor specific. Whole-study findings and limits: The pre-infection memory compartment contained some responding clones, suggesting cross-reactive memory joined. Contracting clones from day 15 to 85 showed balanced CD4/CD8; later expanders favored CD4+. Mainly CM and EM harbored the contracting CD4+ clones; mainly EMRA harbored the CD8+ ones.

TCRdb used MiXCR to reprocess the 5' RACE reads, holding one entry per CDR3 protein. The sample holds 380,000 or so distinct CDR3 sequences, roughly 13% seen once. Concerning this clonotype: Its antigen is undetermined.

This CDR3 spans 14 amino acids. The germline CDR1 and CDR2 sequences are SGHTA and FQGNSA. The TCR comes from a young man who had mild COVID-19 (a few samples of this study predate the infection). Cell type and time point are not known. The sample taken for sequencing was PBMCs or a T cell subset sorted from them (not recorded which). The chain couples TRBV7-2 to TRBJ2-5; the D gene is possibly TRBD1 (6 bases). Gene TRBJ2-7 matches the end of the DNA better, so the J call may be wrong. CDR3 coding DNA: TGTGCCAGCAGCCCTGGGGGCGCAGCCTACGAGCAGTACTTC. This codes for CASSPGGAAYEQYF.